A single sample gave rise to the 18 T cell receptor beta chains below, sequenced in a study of patients and donors after allogeneic stem cell transplantation. TCRdb analysed the RT-PCR reads with MiXCR anew, one entry per CDR3 protein. This sample has 70,000 to 95,000 distinct CDR3 sequences, with just under 5% found just once. Sequencing was done on a sample of blood, either unsorted or a sorted T cell fraction (not recorded which). The receptor source for this set is a human donor who was either an allogeneic HSCT recipient or a stem cell or donor lymphocyte infusion donor (not recorded which). It is not recorded whose cells these are; they may come from a transplant donor.

This clonotype was detected ten times or more. The chain links TRBV4-1 to TRBJ1-6, with D perhaps matching TRBD1 (5 bases). Germline V lookup: CDR1 MGHRA, CDR2 YSYEKL. V gave up 0 bases and J gave up 7 bases, with 10 bases separating them. The CDR3 consists of 15 residues. In DNA, the CDR3 is TGCGCCAGCAGCCAAGATGGGGGGATCAATTCACCCCTCCACTTT. It encodes CASSQDGGINSPLHF.

This clonotype was counted ten times or more. The CDR3 nucleotides are TGTGCCAGCAGCCACAGGGACCGCACAGATACGCAGTATTTT. Amino acid sequence: CASSHRDRTDTQYF. The chain is built from TRBV6-1 and TRBJ2-3; tentatively, D is TRBD1 (6 bases). V was trimmed by 6 bases and J by 1 base, leaving 11 bases between them. The length of the CDR3 is 14 residues. Germline loops: CDR1 MNHNS, CDR2 SASEGT.

The chain joins TRBV6-1 to TRBJ2-1, with 15 bases identical to TRBD2. The CDR3 covers 15 residues. Per germline, CDR1 MNHNS and CDR2 SASEGT. Trimming removed 6 bases from V and 7 bases from J; junction bases left unmatched: 4. The CDR3 DNA follows: TGTGCCAGCAGACGCGGGACTAGCGGGAGGAATGAGCAGTTCTTC. Translation: CASRRGTSGRNEQFF.

This clonotype has just a few counts. This chain joins TRBV20-1 and TRBJ2-7; tentatively, D is TRBD1 or TRBD2 (5 bases each). Trimming stripped 0 bases from V and 1 base from J, with 13 bases between. The germline gives CDR1 DFQATT, CDR2 SNEGSKA (reference sequence). The CDR3 is 15 amino acids. The CDR3 spells CSARDGDGTSYEQYF. The CDR3 nucleotides are TGCAGTGCTAGAGATGGGGACGGAACTTCCTACGAGCAGTACTTC.

The chain carries TRBV5-1 and TRBJ1-1; D gene ambiguous. Between the trimmed V and J ends, which lost 5 bases and 5 bases, there was a span of 16 bases. The germline V gene has CDR1 SGHRS and CDR2 YFSETQ. The CDR3 extends over 14 amino acids. CDR3 region: CASRSSGDVTEAFF. The CDR3 DNA reads as TGCGCCAGCAGAAGCTCTGGCGACGTAACTGAAGCTTTCTTT.

The chain links TRBV18 to TRBJ2-1; D may be TRBD2 (5 bases). This CDR3 spans 17 amino acids. Germline V gene sequence: CDR1 KGHSH, CDR2 LQKENI. V lost 1 base to trimming and J lost 0 bases, with 13 bases between them. For the CDR3, the DNA is TGTGCCAGCTCACCACTGGCGGGTCCAAGCTCCTACAATGAGCAGTTCTTC. Protein product: CASSPLAGPSSYNEQFF.

This clonotype was recorded many times. The chain links TRBV9 to TRBJ2-7; no clear D gene. This CDR3 is 13 amino acids long. V was cut by 0 bases and J by 6 bases, with 10 bases left in between. Germline assignment: CDR1 SGDLS and CDR2 YYNGEE. CDR3 in DNA: TGTGCCAGCAGCGTAGTGGATTGGGCCGAGCAGTACTTC. Its translation is CASSVVDWAEQYF. Using reference TRBV9 and TRBJ2-7 for the parts outside the CDR3, the full variable domain is DSGVTQTPKHLITATGQRVTLRCSPRSGDLSVYWYQQSLDQGLQFLIQYYNGEERAKGNILERFSAQQFPDLHSELNLSSLELGDSALYFCASSVVDWAEQYFGPGTRLTVT.

This clonotype was recorded many times. This rearrangement joins TRBV20-1 to TRBJ1-5; tentatively, D is TRBD1 (6 bases). V lost 3 bases and J lost 5, with 11 bases in between. CDR1 and CDR2 (germline): DFQATT, SNEGSKA (reference sequence). The CDR3 covers 13 residues. The CDR3 bases are TGCAGTGCTAGGTGGACAGCTGATCAGCCCCAGCATTTT. It codes for CSARWTADQPQHF.

This clonotype was seen repeatedly, ten times or more. The chain is built from TRBV4-2 and TRBJ2-1, with 9 nucleotides matching TRBD2. The CDR3 spans 15 residues. Germline V gene data show CDR1 as LGHNA and CDR2 as YNFKEQ. The trim removed 3 bases at V and 7 bases at J, leaving 7 bases unmatched. DNA of the CDR3: TGTGCCAGCAGCCATGGGACTAGCACTTCGAATGAGCAGTTCTTC. Translating it yields CASSHGTSTSNEQFF.

The table lists this clonotype with many counts. The chain employs TRBV10-3 and TRBJ2-5; D is possibly TRBD2 (6 bases). The CDR3 loop spans 13 amino acids. Germline values: CDR1 ENHRY, CDR2 SYGVKD. V shed 8 bases and J shed 5 bases, with 15 bases lying between them. The DNA for the CDR3 is TGTGCCATCGCCAACGGGGGAGAGGAGACCCAGTACTTC. As protein: CAIANGGEETQYF.

This clonotype was detected only a few times. The chain recombines TRBV5-5 with TRBJ1-4; the D gene is possibly TRBD1 (6 bases). V lost 6 bases, J lost 7 bases, and 19 bases lay in between. The CDR3 runs 15 residues. Per the germline V gene, CDR1 is SGHKS and CDR2 is YYEKEE (reference sequence). The CDR3 sequence: CASTPGGLVPEKLFF. For the CDR3, the DNA is TGTGCCAGCACCCCGGGGGGCCTAGTTCCTGAAAAACTGTTTTTT.

This clonotype was picked up a small number of times. The chain joins TRBV7-9 to TRBJ2-1, with 7 bases matching TRBD2. The CDR3 contains 13 residues. Germline V gives CDR1 SEHNR, CDR2 FQNEAQ (reference sequence). Trimming cost V 11 bases and J 7 bases; bases outside gene matches: 11. The CDR3 loop is CASTSQQINEQFF. DNA for the CDR3: TGTGCCTCGACTAGCCAGCAGATTAATGAGCAGTTCTTC. Filled out from reference TRBV7-9 and TRBJ2-1, the complete variable domain reads DTGVSQNPRHKITKRGQNVTFRCDPISEHNRLYWYRQTLGQGPEFLTYFQNEAQLEKSRLLSDRFSAERPKGSFSTLEIQRTEQGDSAMYLCASTSQQINEQFFGPGTRLTVL.

This clonotype showed up many times. The chain joins TRBV5-1 to TRBJ1-3; a weak D match, TRBD1 (5 bases). CDR3 size: 16 residues. CDR1 and CDR2 from the germline V gene are SGHRS and YFSETQ. V gave up 4 bases and J gave up 2 bases, with 16 bases separating them. In nucleotides, the CDR3 is TGCGCCAGCAGCGCGAAACCCGGGACCACTGGAAACACCATATATTTT. It translates to CASSAKPGTTGNTIYF.

This clonotype was picked up many times. The rearrangement joins TRBV5-1 to TRBJ1-1, with D maybe TRBD1 (6 bases). The germline CDR1 and CDR2 sequences are SGHRS and YFSETQ. Trimming shortened V by 2 bases and J by 0 bases, and 11 bases separated the two germline ends. The CDR3 consists of 15 residues. CDR3: CASSLDRLMNTEAFF. In DNA, the CDR3 is TGCGCCAGCAGCTTAGACAGGTTGATGAACACTGAAGCTTTCTTT.

The sample holds many counts of this clonotype. The chain is built from TRBV5-1 and TRBJ1-1; D gene unclear. The CDR3 runs 15 residues. Trimming took 1 base from V and 0 from J, leaving 10 bases between them. The V gene's germline CDR1 is SGHRS and CDR2 YFSETQ. The CDR3 sequence is CASSLTATMNTEAFF. Written as DNA, the CDR3 is TGCGCCAGCAGCTTGACAGCTACCATGAACACTGAAGCTTTCTTT.

This clonotype was counted ten times or more. The chain carries TRBV5-1 and TRBJ2-1; D not resolved. Trimming stripped 3 bases from V and 7 bases from J, with 14 bases between. The CDR3 is 14 residues long. Germline V CDR1 and CDR2: SGHRS, YFSETQ. In nucleotides, the CDR3 is TGCGCCAGCAGCTCTACCGTTGGGCGGAATGAGCAGTTCTTC. As protein: CASSSTVGRNEQFF.

The table lists this clonotype with a few counts. V is TRBV12-3 or TRBV12-4 and J is TRBJ2-1; 8 bases are shared with TRBD2. CDR3 length: 14 residues. With 3 bases clipped from V and 6 bases from J, the junction kept 4 bases outside the gene matches. CDR3 coding DNA: TGTGCCAGCAGTTTCTACGGGAGGGCCAATGAGCAGTTCTTC. It encodes CASSFYGRANEQFF.

This clonotype was detected many times. The rearrangement uses TRBV6-4 and TRBJ1-6; maybe TRBD1 (5 bases). Germline V gives CDR1 MRHNA, CDR2 SNTAGT. CDR3 length: 15 residues. Trimming took off 4 bases at V and 8 bases at J, with 15 bases between the two ends. The CDR3 DNA sequence: TGTGCCAGCAGTGCCATCGGGGCTTTTTATTCACCCCTCCACTTT. It specifies CASSAIGAFYSPLHF.